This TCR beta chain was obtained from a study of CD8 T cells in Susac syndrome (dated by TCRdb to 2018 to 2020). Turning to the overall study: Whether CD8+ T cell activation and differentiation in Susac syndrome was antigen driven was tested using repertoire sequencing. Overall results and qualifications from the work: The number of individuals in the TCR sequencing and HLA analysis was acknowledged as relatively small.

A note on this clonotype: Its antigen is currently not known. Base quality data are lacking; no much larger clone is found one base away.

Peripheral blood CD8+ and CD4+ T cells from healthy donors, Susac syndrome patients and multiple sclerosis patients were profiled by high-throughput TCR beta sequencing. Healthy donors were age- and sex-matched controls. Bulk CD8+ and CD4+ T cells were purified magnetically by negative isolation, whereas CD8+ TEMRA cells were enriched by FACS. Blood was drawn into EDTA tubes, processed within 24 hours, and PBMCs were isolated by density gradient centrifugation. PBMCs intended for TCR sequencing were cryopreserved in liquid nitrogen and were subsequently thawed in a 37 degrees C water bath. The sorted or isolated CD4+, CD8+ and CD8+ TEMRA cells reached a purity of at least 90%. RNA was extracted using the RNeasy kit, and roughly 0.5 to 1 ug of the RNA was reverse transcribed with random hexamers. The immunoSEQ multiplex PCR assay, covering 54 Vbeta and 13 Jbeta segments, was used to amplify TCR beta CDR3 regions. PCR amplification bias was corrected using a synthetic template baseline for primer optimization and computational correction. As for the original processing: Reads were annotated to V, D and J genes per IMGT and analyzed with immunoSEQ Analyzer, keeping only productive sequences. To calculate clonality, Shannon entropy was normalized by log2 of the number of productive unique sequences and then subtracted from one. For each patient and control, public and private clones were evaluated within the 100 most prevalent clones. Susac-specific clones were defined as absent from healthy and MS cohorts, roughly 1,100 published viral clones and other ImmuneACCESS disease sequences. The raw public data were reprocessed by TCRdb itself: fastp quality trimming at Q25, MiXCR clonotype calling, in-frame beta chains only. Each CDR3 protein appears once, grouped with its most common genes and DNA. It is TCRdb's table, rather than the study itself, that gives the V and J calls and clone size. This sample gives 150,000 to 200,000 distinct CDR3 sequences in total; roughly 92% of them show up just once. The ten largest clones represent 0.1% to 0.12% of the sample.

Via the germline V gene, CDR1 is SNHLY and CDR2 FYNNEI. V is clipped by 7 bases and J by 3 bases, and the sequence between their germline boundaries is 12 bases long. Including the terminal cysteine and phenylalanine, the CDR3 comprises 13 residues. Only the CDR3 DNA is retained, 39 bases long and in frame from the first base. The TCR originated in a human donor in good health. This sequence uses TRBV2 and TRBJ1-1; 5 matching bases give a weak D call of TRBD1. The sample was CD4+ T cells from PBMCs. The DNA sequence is TGTGCCAGCAAGTCGCGGGGGGACACTGAAGCTTTCTTT. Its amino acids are CASKSRGDTEAFF.